The 25 T cell receptor beta chains below all came from one sample that was sequenced in a study of cytomegalovirus exposure and HLA in healthy donors. The PCR was carried out with 60 Vbeta primers and 13 Jbeta primers. The table came from immunoSEQ multiplex PCR; TCRdb's copy has only in-frame clones and leaves some out. The data hold around 120,000 clones, with 60% to 70% observed a single time. The sample taken for sequencing was PBMCs. The receptor source for this set is a woman in her forties in good health and CMV-seropositive.

The chain couples TRBV27 to TRBJ2-7; TRBD1 agrees at 8 bases. The CDR3 is 13 residues long. Germline assignment: CDR1 MNHEY and CDR2 SMNVEV (reference sequence). With V trimmed by 5 bases and J by 5 bases, 5 bases remained unmatched. The CDR3 reads CASSRQGFHEQYF. DNA of the CDR3: TGTGCCAGCAGTCGACAGGGGTTCCACGAGCAGTACTTC.

This clone was counted between two and nine times. This rearrangement joins TRBV7-2 to TRBJ2-1; TRBD2 agrees at 8 bases. The CDR3 consists of 16 residues. Looked up from germline, CDR1 is SGHTA and CDR2 is FQGNSA. V shed 1 base, J shed 2 bases, and the junction held 4 bases outside the gene matches. The CDR3 here is CASSLVREGPYNEQFF. CDR3 DNA: TGTGCCAGCAGCTTAGTTCGGGAGGGCCCCTACAATGAGCAGTTCTTC.

This clone was found a few times. This chain joins TRBV5-6 and TRBJ2-1, with D possibly TRBD1 on 6 matching bases. Germline values: CDR1 SGHDT, CDR2 YYEEEE. Trimming removed 3 bases at V and 8 bases at J, with 6 bases between. This CDR3 comprises 11 residues. CDR3 nucleotide sequence: TGTGCCAGCAGCTGGGGGCATGAGCAGTTCTTC. Amino acid sequence: CASSWGHEQFF. The whole variable domain, remainder taken from reference TRBV5-6 and TRBJ2-1, is DAGVTQSPTHLIKTRGQQVTLRCSPKSGHDTVSWYQQALGQGPQFIFQYYEEEERQRGNFPDRFSGHQFPNYSSELNVNALLLGDSALYLCASSWGHEQFFGPGTRLTVL.

This clone has just a few counts. The chain links TRBV5-1 to TRBJ2-7; 11 bases match TRBD2. Germline V CDR1 and CDR2: SGHRS, YFSETQ. This CDR3 is 18 amino acids long. V shed 4 bases, J shed 0 bases, and the junction held 12 bases outside the gene matches. DNA of the CDR3: TGCGCCAGCAGCCCCGGACTAGCGGGCTTGTCGAGCTCCTACGAGCAGTACTTC. Its protein is CASSPGLAGLSSSYEQYF.

This chain links TRBV6-6 with TRBJ2-3; TRBD2 agrees at 11 bases. Losses at the gene ends were 5 bases for V and 2 bases for J; bases not matched to a gene: 6. The CDR3 has 16 amino acids. The germline V gene encodes CDR1 MNHNY and CDR2 SVGAGI (reference sequence). DNA for the CDR3: TGTGCCAGCAGTCGGGGACTAGCGGATAACACAGATACGCAGTATTTT. It specifies CASSRGLADNTDTQYF.

This chain joins TRBV18 and TRBJ1-2; 9 nucleotides agree with TRBD1. J was trimmed by 5 bases and V by 0 bases; bases with no gene match: 1. Germline loops: CDR1 KGHSH, CDR2 LQKENI. The CDR3 sequence is 14 residues long. The CDR3 coding sequence is TGTGCCAGCTCACCACCCGGGACAGGGTATGGCTACACCTTC. The encoded protein is CASSPPGTGYGYTF.

The V gene is TRBV5-1, the J gene TRBJ2-5; maybe TRBD2 (6 bases). The CDR3 is 15 amino acids. Germline V gene data show CDR1 as SGHRS and CDR2 as YFSETQ. Deletions cut 2 bases from V and 1 base from J, with 12 bases between. In nucleotides, the CDR3 is TGCGCCAGCAGCTTAGCCCATAGCGGCCAAGAGACCCAGTACTTC. It codes for CASSLAHSGQETQYF.

This chain links TRBV7-2 with TRBJ2-2; the match to TRBD1 covers 7 bases. CDR3 length equals 16 residues. Germline assignment: CDR1 SGHTA and CDR2 FQGNSA. Trimming removed 6 bases from V and 4 bases from J; junction bases left unmatched: 11. This CDR3 reads CASSPPPQGSTGELFF. The CDR3, as DNA: TGTGCCAGCAGTCCCCCCCCACAGGGGAGCACCGGGGAGCTGTTTTTT.

The chain has TRBV7-2 and TRBJ1-6, with D maybe TRBD1 (5 bases). The CDR3 is 17 residues long. Germline V gives CDR1 SGHTA, CDR2 FQGNSA. Trimming removed 1 base from V and 6 bases from J, with 16 bases in between. For the CDR3, the DNA is TGTGCCAGCAGCTTAGTTGGGGCCGCTTCCCCTAATTCACCCCTCCACTTT. It translates to CASSLVGAASPNSPLHF.

The CDR3 is CASSTPGQGFANEKLFF. In DNA form, the CDR3 reads TGTGCCAGTAGTACACCGGGACAGGGGTTCGCTAATGAAAAACTGTTTTTT. V usage is TRBV19 and J usage is TRBJ1-4; 10 bases line up with TRBD1. CDR1 LNHDA and CDR2 SQIVND come from the germline V gene (reference sequence). The CDR3 is 17 amino acids. V was pared by 4 bases and J by 3 bases, with 8 bases of the junction left unmatched. Complete variable domain (other parts from reference TRBV19 and TRBJ1-4): DGGITQSPKYLFRKEGQNVTLSCEQNLNHDAMYWYRQDPGQGLRLIYYSQIVNDFQKGDIAEGYSVSREKKESFPLTVTSAQKNPTAFYLCASSTPGQGFANEKLFFGSGTQLSVL.

The count of this clone is one. The chain uses TRBV11-1 and TRBJ2-1; D unclear. Trimming removed 1 base at V and 8 bases at J, with 12 bases between. The CDR3 spans 14 residues. Germline V gene sequence: CDR1 SGHAT, CDR2 FQDESV (reference sequence). CDR3 in amino acids: CASSLGSSADEQFF. CDR3 coding DNA: TGTGCCAGCAGCTTAGGAAGTAGTGCGGATGAGCAGTTCTTC.

Written as DNA, the CDR3 is TGTGCCAGCAGCTTAGGCGGGGCGGACCTTAGGGCTTTCTTT. Translation: CASSLGGADLRAFF. The chain is built from TRBV11-1 and TRBJ1-1; possible D gene TRBD1, 5 bases. Germline values: CDR1 SGHAT, CDR2 FQDESV (reference sequence). Trimming pared 1 base from V and 11 bases from J, leaving 17 bases between. The CDR3 contains 14 residues.

The chain has TRBV5-1 and TRBJ2-3; maybe TRBD1 (6 bases). This CDR3 region has 18 residues. Trimming cost V 4 bases and J 3 bases, with 24 bases left between them. Germline V lookup: CDR1 SGHRS, CDR2 YFSETQ. The CDR3 region has the DNA TGCGCCAGCAGCGCCGGGATGGGAACCCAGGGGCGGACAGATACGCAGTATTTT. Amino acid sequence: CASSAGMGTQGRTDTQYF.

CDR3 residues: CASRGTLHYEQYF. CDR3 coding DNA: TGTGCCAGCCGGGGTACACTCCACTACGAGCAGTACTTC. The J gene is TRBJ2-7, the V gene TRBV14; D is possibly TRBD2 (5 bases). V lost 8 bases to trimming and J lost 3 bases, with 14 bases between them. This CDR3 is built from 13 residues. Germline lookup yields CDR1 SGHDN and CDR2 FVKESK.

This clone has only a few counts. This chain connects TRBV18 to TRBJ2-7, with 8 nucleotides matching TRBD1. J gave up 9 bases and V 3 bases, and 40 bases lay outside the gene matches. Per the germline V gene, CDR1 is KGHSH and CDR2 is LQKENI. This CDR3 has 24 amino acids. CDR3 protein: CASSPPTKPGRLNQTGALHQGQYF. The CDR3 nucleotides read TGTGCCAGCTCACCCCCGACCAAACCGGGTCGATTAAATCAGACAGGGGCCCTTCATCAAGGGCAGTACTTC.

J is TRBJ2-4 and V is TRBV2; 10 nucleotides match TRBD2. The CDR3 runs to 15 residues. Looked up from germline, CDR1 is SNHLY and CDR2 is FYNNEI. V was pared by 3 bases and J by 6 bases, with 5 bases of the junction left unmatched. The CDR3 sequence is CASSEVSGRGNIQYF. CDR3 in DNA: TGTGCCAGCAGTGAGGTCAGCGGGAGGGGAAACATTCAGTACTTC.

The table lists this clone with a few counts. V usage is TRBV19 and J usage is TRBJ1-2, with TRBD1 matching 9 bases. The CDR3 is 13 residues long. Germline loops: CDR1 LNHDA, CDR2 SQIVND (reference sequence). The V gene end was trimmed by 7 bases and the J gene end by 4 bases; junction bases not matched to a gene: 4. DNA of the CDR3: TGTGCCAGTAAGGGACAGGGAATCTATGGCTACACCTTC. Its translation: CASKGQGIYGYTF.

The chain is built from TRBV6-1 and TRBJ2-7; 7 positions agree with TRBD2. This CDR3 has 13 amino acids. V trimming: 10 bases; J trimming: 2 bases; junction bases outside the gene matches: 8. Germline V gene lookup returns CDR1 MNHNS and CDR2 SASEGT. The CDR3 sequence: CATGGSTTYEQYF. CDR3 sequence (DNA): TGTGCCACCGGGGGGAGCACTACCTACGAGCAGTACTTC.

The V gene is TRBV2, the J gene TRBJ2-2; weak D call: TRBD1 (5 bases). This CDR3 region has 16 residues. Germline loops: CDR1 SNHLY, CDR2 FYNNEI. Trimming stripped 8 bases from V and 1 base from J, with 17 bases between. DNA of the CDR3: TGTGCCAGCGGACCCCTGGACACAATGAACACCGGGGAGCTGTTTTTT. Residues: CASGPLDTMNTGELFF.

In its sample, this clone was seen once. This chain links TRBV5-1 with TRBJ2-1; 7 positions agree with TRBD1. Per the germline V gene, CDR1 is SGHRS and CDR2 is YFSETQ. Losses at the gene ends were 1 base for V and 4 bases for J; bases not matched to a gene: 8. The CDR3 covers 16 residues. CDR3 sequence: CASSLLGQIIYNEQFF. In nucleotides, the CDR3 is TGCGCCAGCAGCTTGTTGGGACAGATAATTTACAATGAGCAGTTCTTC.

The chain is built from TRBV5-4 and TRBJ2-7, with TRBD2 matching over 12 bases. From germline, CDR1 is SGHNT and CDR2 YYREEE (reference sequence). This CDR3 comprises 15 residues. Trimming cost V 4 bases and J 5 bases; bases outside gene matches: 7. CDR3 region: CASSNRLAGADEQYF. CDR3 coding DNA: TGTGCCAGCAGCAACCGACTAGCGGGAGCCGACGAGCAGTACTTC.

The chain is built from TRBV19 and TRBJ1-2; D remains unclear. The CDR3 extends over 14 amino acids. Germline lookup yields CDR1 LNHDA and CDR2 SQIVND (reference sequence). Trimming left V 6 bases short and J 8 bases short, with 19 bases between. The CDR3 bases are TGTGCCAGTAGGACCATAGAGGGCTGGAGGGGCTACACCTTC. The encoded protein is CASRTIEGWRGYTF. The variable domain in full, completed from reference TRBV19 and TRBJ1-2, reads DGGITQSPKYLFRKEGQNVTLSCEQNLNHDAMYWYRQDPGQGLRLIYYSQIVNDFQKGDIAEGYSVSREKKESFPLTVTSAQKNPTAFYLCASRTIEGWRGYTFGSGTRLTVV.

This rearrangement joins TRBV27 to TRBJ2-1, with 9 bases aligning to TRBD2. V shed 7 bases, J shed 4 bases, and the junction held 11 bases outside the gene matches. The CDR3 contains 16 residues. Per germline, CDR1 MNHEY and CDR2 SMNVEV (reference sequence). CDR3 coding DNA: TGTGCCAGCAATTCAGCGGGACTAGCAAATTACAATGAGCAGTTCTTC. Translating gives CASNSAGLANYNEQFF.

In its sample, this clone was seen once. V gene TRBV5-5 combines with J gene TRBJ2-7; D not certain. Trimming cost V 4 bases and J 5 bases, with 19 bases left between them. This CDR3 contains 15 residues. Germline CDR1 SGHKS, CDR2 YYEKEE (reference sequence). The chain's CDR3 is CASSGGVVDSDEQYF. CDR3 coding DNA: TGTGCCAGCAGCGGTGGAGTGGTCGATTCGGACGAGCAGTACTTC.

The V and J genes are TRBV27 and TRBJ1-1; possibly TRBD1 for D (6 bases). Per germline, CDR1 MNHEY and CDR2 SMNVEV (reference sequence). This CDR3 comprises 14 residues. The V and J ends lost 7 bases and 0 bases respectively, with 12 bases between them. CDR3 residues: CASKWTAMNTEAFF. The CDR3 coding sequence is TGTGCCAGCAAATGGACAGCCATGAACACTGAAGCTTTCTTT.